The entry that follows covers one T cell receptor beta chain sequence. Its antigen is not known. Germline V lookup: CDR1 SNHLY, CDR2 FYNNEI. The CDR3 has 16 residues. The V and J ends lost 5 bases and 2 bases, in that order; junction bases with no gene match: 10. Primers included in the PCR were 60 Vbeta and 13 Jbeta primers. Here immunoSEQ multiplex PCR was the method, and the copy in TCRdb shows in-frame clones only, minus some. The table records under 150,000 clones, more than 60% of them present only once. This specimen comes from a study of cytomegalovirus exposure and HLA in healthy donors. Study results and limitations: In an earlier analysis, most TCR beta V segments were productive about 87% or about 30% of the time. Reports indicate that TCR beta sequences accurately predicted the HLA-A and HLA-B alleles of most subjects.

The sequenced sample was PBMCs. The V call is TRBV2, the J call TRBJ2-3, with 7 bases lining up with TRBD2. The sequence was collected from a woman in her fifties or sixties in good health and CMV-seropositive. The CDR3 nucleotides are TGTGCCAGCAGTTCGAGGACGGGGGGATTCACAGATACGCAGTATTTT. Residues: CASSSRTGGFTDTQYF. The entire variable domain, with the rest obtained from reference TRBV2 and TRBJ2-3, is as follows: EPEVTQTPSHQVTQMGQEVILRCVPISNHLYFYWYRQILGQKVEFLVSFYNNEISEKSEIFDDQFSVERPDGSNFTLKIRSTKLEDSAMYFCASSSRTGGFTDTQYFGPGTRLTVL.